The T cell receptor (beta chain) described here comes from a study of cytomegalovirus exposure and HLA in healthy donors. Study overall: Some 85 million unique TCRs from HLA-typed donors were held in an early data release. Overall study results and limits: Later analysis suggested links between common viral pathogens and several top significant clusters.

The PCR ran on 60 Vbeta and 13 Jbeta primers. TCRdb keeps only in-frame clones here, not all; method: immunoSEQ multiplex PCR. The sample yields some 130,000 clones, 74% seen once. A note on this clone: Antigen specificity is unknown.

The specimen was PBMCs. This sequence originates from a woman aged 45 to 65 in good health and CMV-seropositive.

CDR3 sequence reads: CASSIGTGPKWTIYF. CDR3 nucleotides: TGTGCCAGTAGTATCGGGACAGGGCCCAAATGGACCATATATTTT. The V call is TRBV19, the J call TRBJ1-3; 9 positions agree with TRBD1. Per germline, CDR1 LNHDA and CDR2 SQIVND (reference sequence). The CDR3 covers 15 residues. The J segment lost 10 bases and the V segment lost 3 bases, leaving 10 bases of the junction unmatched. The full variable domain, rest sourced from reference TRBV19 and TRBJ1-3, is DGGITQSPKYLFRKEGQNVTLSCEQNLNHDAMYWYRQDPGQGLRLIYYSQIVNDFQKGDIAEGYSVSREKKESFPLTVTSAQKNPTAFYLCASSIGTGPKWTIYFGEGSWLTVV.